The 6 T cell receptor beta chains below were found in one sample sequenced in a study of cytomegalovirus exposure and HLA in healthy donors. Primers included in the PCR were 60 Vbeta and 13 Jbeta primers. Repertoires were generated with immunoSEQ multiplex PCR, while TCRdb's copy carries only in-frame clones and drops some. The sample includes 150,000 to 200,000 clones, 80% to 90% of them seen just once. Sequenced input: PBMCs. The origin of the receptors is a man between 50 and 59 years old in good health and CMV-seropositive.

The CDR3 region has the DNA TGCGCCAGCAGCTTGGCCCCACTAGCGGGGTATAGCACAGATACGCAGTATTTT. Translation: CASSLAPLAGYSTDTQYF. The chain combines TRBV5-1 with TRBJ2-3; 10 bases are shared with TRBD2. Germline CDR1 and CDR2: SGHRS and YFSETQ. This CDR3 spans 18 amino acids. Trimming cost V 0 bases and J 0 bases; bases outside gene matches: 7.

CDR3 sequence reads: CASSQAWTGIDEQFF. The CDR3 DNA reads TGCGCCAGCAGCCAAGCTTGGACAGGGATCGATGAGCAGTTCTTC. The chain joins TRBV4-3 to TRBJ2-1; 8 nucleotides agree with TRBD1. The germline V gene encodes CDR1 LGHNA and CDR2 YSLEER. V shed 1 base and J 8 bases; nucleotides not matched to a gene: 7. The CDR3 is 15 amino acids.

V gene TRBV21-1 combines with J gene TRBJ1-3; the table calls TRBD1, which could not be checked here. TRBV21-1 is annotated as a pseudogene. The CDR3 has 20 amino acids. The CDR3 spells CASSKSPRDRVGWSGNTIYF. In DNA, the CDR3 is TGTGCCAGCAGCAAAAGCCCCCGGGACAGGGTAGGGTGGTCCGGAAACACCATATATTTT.

The chain is built from TRBV20-1 and TRBJ2-3; no clear D. The CDR3 has 11 residues. Germline V gene data show CDR1 as DFQATT and CDR2 as SNEGSKA (reference sequence). Trimming took off 7 bases at V and 4 bases at J, with 9 bases between the two ends. Here the CDR3 reads CSVEVADTQYF. The CDR3, as DNA: TGCAGTGTTGAGGTAGCAGATACGCAGTATTTT.

This chain links TRBV28 with TRBJ2-6; D is undetermined. Germline V CDR1 and CDR2: MDHEN, SYDVKM. There are 12 residues in the CDR3. Trimming removed 10 bases at V and 1 base at J, with 5 bases between. DNA for the CDR3: TGTGCCACCCTGTCTGGGGCCAACGTCCTGACTTTC. This encodes CATLSGANVLTF.

This clone has just one count. The CDR3: CAISESWDRDNYGYTF. The CDR3 DNA sequence: TGTGCCATCAGTGAATCGTGGGACAGGGATAACTATGGCTACACCTTC. J is TRBJ1-2 and V is TRBV10-3, with 9 bases lining up with TRBD1. The CDR3 totals 16 residues. V lost 3 bases, J lost 1 base, and 6 bases stayed unmatched. CDR1 and CDR2 (germline): ENHRY, SYGVKD.